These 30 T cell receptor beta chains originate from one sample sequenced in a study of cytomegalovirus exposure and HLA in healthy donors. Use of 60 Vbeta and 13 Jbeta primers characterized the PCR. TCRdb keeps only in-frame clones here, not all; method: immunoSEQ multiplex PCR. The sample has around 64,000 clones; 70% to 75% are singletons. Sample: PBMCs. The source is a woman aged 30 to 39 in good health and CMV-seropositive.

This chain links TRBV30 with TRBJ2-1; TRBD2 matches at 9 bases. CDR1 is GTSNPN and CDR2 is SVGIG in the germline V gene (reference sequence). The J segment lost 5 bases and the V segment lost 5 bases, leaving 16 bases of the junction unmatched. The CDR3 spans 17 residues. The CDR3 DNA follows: TGTGCCTGGGTGCTCACGAAGGGACTAGCCCCAGACAATGAGCAGTTCTTC. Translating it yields CAWVLTKGLAPDNEQFF.

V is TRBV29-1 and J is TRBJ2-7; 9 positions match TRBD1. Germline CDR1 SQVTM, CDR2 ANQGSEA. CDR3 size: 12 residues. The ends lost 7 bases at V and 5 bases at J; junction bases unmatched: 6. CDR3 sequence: CSGGTGRNEQYF. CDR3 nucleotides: TGCAGCGGTGGGACAGGGAGGAACGAGCAGTACTTC.

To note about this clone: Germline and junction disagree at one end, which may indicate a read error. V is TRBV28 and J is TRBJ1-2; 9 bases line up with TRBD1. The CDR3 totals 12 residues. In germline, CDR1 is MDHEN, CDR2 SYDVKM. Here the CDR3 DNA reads TGTGCCTCCTTCCGGGGACAGGGCTCCCTCTCCTTC. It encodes CASFRGQGSLSF.

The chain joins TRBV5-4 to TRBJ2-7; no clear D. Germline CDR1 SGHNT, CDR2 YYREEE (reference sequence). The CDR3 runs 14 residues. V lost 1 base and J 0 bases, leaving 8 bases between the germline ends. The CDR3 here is CASSLRPSSYEQYF. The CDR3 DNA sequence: TGTGCCAGCAGCTTGCGTCCCAGCTCCTACGAGCAGTACTTC.

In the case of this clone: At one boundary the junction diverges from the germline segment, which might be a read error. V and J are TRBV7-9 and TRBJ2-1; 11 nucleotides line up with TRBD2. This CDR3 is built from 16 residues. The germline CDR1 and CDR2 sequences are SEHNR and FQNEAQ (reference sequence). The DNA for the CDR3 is TGTTCCAGCAGCTCTGGTAGCGGGAGGGCCTACAATGAGCAGTTCTTC. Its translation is CSSSSGSGRAYNEQFF.

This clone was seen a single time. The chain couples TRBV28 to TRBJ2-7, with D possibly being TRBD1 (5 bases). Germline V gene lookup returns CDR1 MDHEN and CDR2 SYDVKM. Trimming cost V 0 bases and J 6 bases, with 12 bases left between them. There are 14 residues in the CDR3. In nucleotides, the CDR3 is TGTGCCAGCAGTTTATGGTCCAGGGAAGGCGAGCAGTACTTC. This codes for CASSLWSREGEQYF.

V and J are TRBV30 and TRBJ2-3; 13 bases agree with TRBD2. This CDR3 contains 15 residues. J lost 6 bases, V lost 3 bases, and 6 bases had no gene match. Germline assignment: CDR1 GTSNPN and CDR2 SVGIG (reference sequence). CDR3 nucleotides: TGTGCCTGGAGGGGGACTAGCGGGAAGGTGGATACGCAGTATTTT. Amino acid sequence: CAWRGTSGKVDTQYF.

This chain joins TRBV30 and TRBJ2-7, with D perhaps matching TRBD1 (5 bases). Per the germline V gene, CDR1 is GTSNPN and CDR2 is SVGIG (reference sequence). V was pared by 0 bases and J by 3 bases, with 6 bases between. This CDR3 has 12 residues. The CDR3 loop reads CAWSVGDYEQYF. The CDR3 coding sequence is TGTGCCTGGAGTGTAGGGGACTACGAGCAGTACTTC.

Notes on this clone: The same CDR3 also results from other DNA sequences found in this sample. In DNA, the CDR3 is TGTGCCAGCAGTTACCGGCGGCAAGAGACCCAGTACTTC. Amino acids: CASSYRRQETQYF. The rearrangement links TRBV6-5 to TRBJ2-5; D unresolved. The CDR3 consists of 13 residues. V lost 2 bases and J lost 2, with 6 bases in between. Germline CDR1 MNHEY, CDR2 SVGAGI.

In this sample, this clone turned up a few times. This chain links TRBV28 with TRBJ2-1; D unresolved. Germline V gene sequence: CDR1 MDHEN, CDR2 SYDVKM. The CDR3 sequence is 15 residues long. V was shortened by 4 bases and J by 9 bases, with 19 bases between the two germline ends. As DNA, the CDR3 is TGTGCCAGCAGTTCTCCTCTCCCTCTTCCCGGTGAGCAGTTCTTC. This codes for CASSSPLPLPGEQFF.

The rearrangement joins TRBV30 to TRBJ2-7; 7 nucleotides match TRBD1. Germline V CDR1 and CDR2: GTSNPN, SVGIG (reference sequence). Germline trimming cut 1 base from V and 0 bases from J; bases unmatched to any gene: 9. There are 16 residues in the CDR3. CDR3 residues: CAWSALHRGSSYEQYF. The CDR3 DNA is TGTGCCTGGAGTGCCCTCCACAGGGGTAGCTCCTACGAGCAGTACTTC.

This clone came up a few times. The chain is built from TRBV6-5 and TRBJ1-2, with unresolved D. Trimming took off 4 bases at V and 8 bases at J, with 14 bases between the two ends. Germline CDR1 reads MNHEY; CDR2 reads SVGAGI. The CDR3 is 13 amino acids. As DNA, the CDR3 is TGTGCCAGCAGTTTGGGCGGGATAGGAGGCTACACCTTC. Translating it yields CASSLGGIGGYTF.

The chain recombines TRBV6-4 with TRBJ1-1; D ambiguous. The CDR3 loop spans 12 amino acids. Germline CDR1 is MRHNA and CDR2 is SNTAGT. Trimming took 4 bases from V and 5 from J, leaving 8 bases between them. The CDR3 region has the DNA TGTGCCAGCAGTGGATGCGAAACTGAAGCTTTCTTT. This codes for CASSGCETEAFF.

The CDR3 reads CSGSSRSSYNEQFF. Written as DNA, the CDR3 is TGCAGCGGGTCTAGCAGGAGCTCCTACAATGAGCAGTTCTTC. The V and J genes are TRBV29-1 and TRBJ2-1; maybe TRBD2 (5 bases). The CDR3 sequence is 14 residues long. The germline CDR1 and CDR2 sequences are SQVTM and ANQGSEA. The germline V and J ends were trimmed by 7 bases and 0 bases, with 13 bases remaining between them.

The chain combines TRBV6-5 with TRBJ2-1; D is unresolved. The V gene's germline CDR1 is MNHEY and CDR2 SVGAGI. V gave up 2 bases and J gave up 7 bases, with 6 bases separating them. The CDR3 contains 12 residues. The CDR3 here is CASSYEDNEQFF. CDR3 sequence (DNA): TGTGCCAGCAGTTACGAGGATAATGAGCAGTTCTTC.

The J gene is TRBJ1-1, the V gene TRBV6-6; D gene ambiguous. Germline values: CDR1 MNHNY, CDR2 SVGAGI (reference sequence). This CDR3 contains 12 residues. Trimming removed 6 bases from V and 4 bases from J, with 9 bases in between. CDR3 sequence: CASRRVGTEAFF. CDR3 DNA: TGTGCCAGCAGGCGGGTGGGCACTGAAGCTTTCTTT.

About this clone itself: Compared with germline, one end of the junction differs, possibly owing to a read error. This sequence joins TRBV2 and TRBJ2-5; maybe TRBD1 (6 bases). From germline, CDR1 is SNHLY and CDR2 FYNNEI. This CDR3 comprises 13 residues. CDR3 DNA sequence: TGTGCCAGCAGTGTCGGACAGATGGAGACCCGGTACTTC. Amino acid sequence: CASSVGQMETRYF.

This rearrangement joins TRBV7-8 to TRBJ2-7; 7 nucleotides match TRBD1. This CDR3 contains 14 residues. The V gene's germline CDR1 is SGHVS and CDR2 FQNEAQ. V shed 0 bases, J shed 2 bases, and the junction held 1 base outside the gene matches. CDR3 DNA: TGTGCCAGCAGCTTAGCCGGGACAGCCTACGAGCAGTACTTC. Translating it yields CASSLAGTAYEQYF.

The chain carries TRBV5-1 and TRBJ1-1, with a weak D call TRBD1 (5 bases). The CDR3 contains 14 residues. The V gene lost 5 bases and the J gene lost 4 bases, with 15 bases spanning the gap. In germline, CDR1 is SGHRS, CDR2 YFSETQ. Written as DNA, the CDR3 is TGCGCCAGCAGGGGGGAGGGCATGTCCACTGAAGCTTTCTTT. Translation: CASRGEGMSTEAFF.

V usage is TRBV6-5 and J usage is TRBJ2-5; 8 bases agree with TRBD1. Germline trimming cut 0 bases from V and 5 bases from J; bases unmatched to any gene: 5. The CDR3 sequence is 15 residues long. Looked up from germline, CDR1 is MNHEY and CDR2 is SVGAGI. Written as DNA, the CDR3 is TGTGCCAGCAGTTACTCCTGGACAGGGCGGGAGACCCAGTACTTC. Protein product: CASSYSWTGRETQYF.

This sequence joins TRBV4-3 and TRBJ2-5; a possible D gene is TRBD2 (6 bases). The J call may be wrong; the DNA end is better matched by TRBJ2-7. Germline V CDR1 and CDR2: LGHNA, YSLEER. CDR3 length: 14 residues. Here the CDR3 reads CASRLRVGGGEQYF. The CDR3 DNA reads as TGCGCCAGCCGGCTTAGGGTTGGGGGAGGCGAGCAGTACTTC.

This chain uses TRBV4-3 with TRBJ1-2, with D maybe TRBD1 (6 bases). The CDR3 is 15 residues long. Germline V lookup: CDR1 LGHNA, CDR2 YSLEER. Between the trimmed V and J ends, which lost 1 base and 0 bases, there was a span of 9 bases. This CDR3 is CASSQVPGANYGYTF. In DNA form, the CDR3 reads TGCGCCAGCAGCCAAGTGCCAGGGGCTAACTATGGCTACACCTTC.

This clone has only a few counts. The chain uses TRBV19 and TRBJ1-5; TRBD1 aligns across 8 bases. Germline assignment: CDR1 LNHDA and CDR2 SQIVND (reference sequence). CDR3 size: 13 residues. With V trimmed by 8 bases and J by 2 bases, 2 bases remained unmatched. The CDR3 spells CASVDRGNQPQHF. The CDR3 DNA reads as TGTGCCAGTGTGGACAGGGGCAATCAGCCCCAGCATTTT.

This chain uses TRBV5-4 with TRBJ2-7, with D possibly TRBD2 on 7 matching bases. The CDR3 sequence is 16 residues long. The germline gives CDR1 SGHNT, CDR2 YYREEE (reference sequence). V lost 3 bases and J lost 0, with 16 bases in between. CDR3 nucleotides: TGTGCCAGCAGCTCGGGGGGCAGGGTGTTCTCCTACGAGCAGTACTTC. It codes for CASSSGGRVFSYEQYF.

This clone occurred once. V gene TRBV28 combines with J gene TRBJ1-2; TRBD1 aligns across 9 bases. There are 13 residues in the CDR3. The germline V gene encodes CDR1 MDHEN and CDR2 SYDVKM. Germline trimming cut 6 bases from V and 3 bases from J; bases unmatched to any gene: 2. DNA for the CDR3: TGTGCCAGCAGAACAGGGGGCTACTATGGCTACACCTTC. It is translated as CASRTGGYYGYTF.

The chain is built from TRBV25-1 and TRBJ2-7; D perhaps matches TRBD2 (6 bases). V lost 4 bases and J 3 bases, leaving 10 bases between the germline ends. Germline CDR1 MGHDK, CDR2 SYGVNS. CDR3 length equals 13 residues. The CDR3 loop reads CASSAQGLYEQYF. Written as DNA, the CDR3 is TGTGCCAGCAGTGCCCAGGGACTCTACGAGCAGTACTTC.

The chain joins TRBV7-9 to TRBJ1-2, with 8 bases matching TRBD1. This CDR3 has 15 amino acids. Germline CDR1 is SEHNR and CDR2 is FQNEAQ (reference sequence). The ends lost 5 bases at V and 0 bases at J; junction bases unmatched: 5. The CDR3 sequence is CASSPDRGANYGYTF. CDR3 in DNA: TGTGCCAGCAGCCCAGACAGGGGAGCTAACTATGGCTACACCTTC.

The CDR3: CASSSGRGDEKLFF. The CDR3, as DNA: TGCGCCAGCAGCTCCGGGAGGGGGGATGAAAAACTGTTTTTT. The V call is TRBV5-1, the J call TRBJ1-4; possible D gene TRBD1, 6 bases. V was clipped by 3 bases and J by 6 bases, with 12 bases between them. The CDR3 contains 14 residues. Germline V gene sequence: CDR1 SGHRS, CDR2 YFSETQ.

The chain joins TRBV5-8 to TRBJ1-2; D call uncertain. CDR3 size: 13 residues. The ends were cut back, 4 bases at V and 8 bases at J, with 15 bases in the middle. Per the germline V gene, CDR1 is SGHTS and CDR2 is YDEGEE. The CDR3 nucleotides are TGTGCCAGCAGCCCTGGGAGGGTTGAAGGCTACACCTTC. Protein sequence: CASSPGRVEGYTF.

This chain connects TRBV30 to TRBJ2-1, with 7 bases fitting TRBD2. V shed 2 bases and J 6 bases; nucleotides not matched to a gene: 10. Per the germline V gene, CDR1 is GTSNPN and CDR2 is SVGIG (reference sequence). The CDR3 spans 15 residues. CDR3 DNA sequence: TGTGCCTGGAGTATACGCGGGAGATTGCTCAATGAGCAGTTCTTC. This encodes CAWSIRGRLLNEQFF.